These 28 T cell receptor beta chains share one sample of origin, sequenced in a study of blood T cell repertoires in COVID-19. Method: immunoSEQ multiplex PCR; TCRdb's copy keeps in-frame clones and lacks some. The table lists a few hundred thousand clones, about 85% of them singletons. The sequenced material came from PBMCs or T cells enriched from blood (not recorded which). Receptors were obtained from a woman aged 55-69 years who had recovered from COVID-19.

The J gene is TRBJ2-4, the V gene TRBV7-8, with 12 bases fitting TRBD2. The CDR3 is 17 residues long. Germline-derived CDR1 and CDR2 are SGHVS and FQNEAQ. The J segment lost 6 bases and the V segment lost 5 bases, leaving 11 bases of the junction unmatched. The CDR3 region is CASSGGTSGSQGNIQYF. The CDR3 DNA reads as TGTGCCAGCAGCGGCGGGACTAGCGGGTCCCAAGGAAACATTCAGTACTTC.

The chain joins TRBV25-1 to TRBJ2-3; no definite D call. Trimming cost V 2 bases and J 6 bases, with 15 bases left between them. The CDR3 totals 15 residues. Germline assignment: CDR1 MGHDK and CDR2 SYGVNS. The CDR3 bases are TGTGCCAGCAGTGAAGCGCGAGAAAACCGGGATACGCAGTATTTT. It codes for CASSEARENRDTQYF.

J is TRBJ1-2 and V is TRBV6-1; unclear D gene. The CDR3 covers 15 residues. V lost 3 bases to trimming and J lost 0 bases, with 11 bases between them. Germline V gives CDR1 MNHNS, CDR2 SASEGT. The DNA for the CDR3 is TGTGCCAGCAGTGAGGGCACCACAGCTAACTATGGCTACACCTTC. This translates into CASSEGTTANYGYTF.

CDR3 nucleotide sequence: TGCAGCGCCACGAGTGGGGGGAGCACTGAAGCTTTCTTT. This encodes CSATSGGSTEAFF. The rearrangement uses TRBV29-1 and TRBJ1-1, with D possibly being TRBD1 (5 bases). Germline-derived CDR1 and CDR2 are SQVTM and ANQGSEA. V was clipped by 7 bases and J by 4 bases, with 16 bases between them. CDR3 length: 13 residues.

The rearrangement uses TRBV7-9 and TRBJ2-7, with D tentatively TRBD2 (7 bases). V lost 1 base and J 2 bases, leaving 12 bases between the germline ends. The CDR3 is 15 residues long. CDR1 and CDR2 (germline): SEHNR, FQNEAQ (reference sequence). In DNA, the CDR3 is TGTGCCAGCAGCTTAGATGGGGGGGCCGCCTACGAGCAGTACTTC. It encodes CASSLDGGAAYEQYF.

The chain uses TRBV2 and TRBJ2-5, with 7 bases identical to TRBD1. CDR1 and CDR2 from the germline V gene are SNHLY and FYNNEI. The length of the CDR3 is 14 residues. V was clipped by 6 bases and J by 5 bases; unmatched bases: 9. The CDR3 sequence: CASSFRGGRETQYF. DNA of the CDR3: TGTGCCAGCAGCTTCCGAGGGGGCCGGGAGACCCAGTACTTC.

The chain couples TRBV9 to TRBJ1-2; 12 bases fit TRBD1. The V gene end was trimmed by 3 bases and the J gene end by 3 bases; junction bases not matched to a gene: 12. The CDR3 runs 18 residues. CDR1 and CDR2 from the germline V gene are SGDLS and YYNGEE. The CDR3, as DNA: TGTGCCAGCAGCGCCCGTCCCGGGACAGGGGGCGGCGACTATGGCTACACCTTC. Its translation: CASSARPGTGGGDYGYTF. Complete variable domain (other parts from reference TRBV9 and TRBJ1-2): DSGVTQTPKHLITATGQRVTLRCSPRSGDLSVYWYQQSLDQGLQFLIQYYNGEERAKGNILERFSAQQFPDLHSELNLSSLELGDSALYFCASSARPGTGGGDYGYTFGSGTRLTVV.

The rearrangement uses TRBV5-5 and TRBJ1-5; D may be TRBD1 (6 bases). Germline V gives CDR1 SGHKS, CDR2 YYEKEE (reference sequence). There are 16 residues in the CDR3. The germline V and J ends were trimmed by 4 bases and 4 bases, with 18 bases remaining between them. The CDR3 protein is CASSLNTGFRNQPQHF. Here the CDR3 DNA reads TGTGCCAGCAGCCTTAATACAGGGTTCAGGAATCAGCCCCAGCATTTT. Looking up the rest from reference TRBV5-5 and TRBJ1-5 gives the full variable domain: DAGVTQSPTHLIKTRGQQVTLRCSPISGHKSVSWYQQVLGQGPQFIFQYYEKEERGRGNFPDRFSARQFPNYSSELNVNALLLGDSALYLCASSLNTGFRNQPQHFGDGTRLSIL.

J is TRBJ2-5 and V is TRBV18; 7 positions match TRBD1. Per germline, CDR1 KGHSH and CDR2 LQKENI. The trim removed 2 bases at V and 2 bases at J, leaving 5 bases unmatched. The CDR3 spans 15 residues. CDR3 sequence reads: CASSPKPGQQETQYF. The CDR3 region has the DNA TGTGCCAGCTCACCAAAGCCGGGACAGCAAGAGACCCAGTACTTC.

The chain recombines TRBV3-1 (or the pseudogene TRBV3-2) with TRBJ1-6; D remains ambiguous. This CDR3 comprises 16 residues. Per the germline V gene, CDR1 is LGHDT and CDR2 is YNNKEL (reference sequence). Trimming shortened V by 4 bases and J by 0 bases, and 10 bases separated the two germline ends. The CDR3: CASSPRVSSYNSPLHF. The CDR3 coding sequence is TGTGCCAGCAGCCCAAGAGTAAGCTCCTATAATTCACCCCTCCACTTT.

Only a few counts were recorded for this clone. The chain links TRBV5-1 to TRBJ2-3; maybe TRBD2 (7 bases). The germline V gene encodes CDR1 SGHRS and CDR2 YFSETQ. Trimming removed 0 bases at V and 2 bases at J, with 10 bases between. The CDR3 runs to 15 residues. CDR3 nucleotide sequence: TGCGCCAGCAGCTTGGGCGGGGGCCCCACAGATACGCAGTATTTT. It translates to CASSLGGGPTDTQYF.

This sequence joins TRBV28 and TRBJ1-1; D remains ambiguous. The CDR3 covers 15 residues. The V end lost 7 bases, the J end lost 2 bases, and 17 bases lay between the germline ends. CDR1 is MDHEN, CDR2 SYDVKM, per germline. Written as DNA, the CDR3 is TGTGCCAGCACAGGCCCCGGTCACCCCAACACTGAAGCTTTCTTT. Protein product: CASTGPGHPNTEAFF.

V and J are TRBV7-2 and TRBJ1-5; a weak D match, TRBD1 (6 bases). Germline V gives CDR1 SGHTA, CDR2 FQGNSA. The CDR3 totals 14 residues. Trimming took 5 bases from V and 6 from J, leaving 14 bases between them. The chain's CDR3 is CASSAAGAPQPQHF. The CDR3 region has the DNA TGTGCCAGCAGCGCCGCAGGGGCCCCTCAGCCCCAGCATTTT.

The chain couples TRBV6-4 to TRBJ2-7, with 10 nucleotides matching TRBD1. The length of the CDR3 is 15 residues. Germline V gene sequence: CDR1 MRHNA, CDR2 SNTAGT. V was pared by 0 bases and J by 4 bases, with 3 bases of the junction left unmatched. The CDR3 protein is CASSDSGQGEYEQYV. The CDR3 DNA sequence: TGTGCCAGCAGTGACTCCGGACAGGGGGAATACGAGCAGTACGTC.

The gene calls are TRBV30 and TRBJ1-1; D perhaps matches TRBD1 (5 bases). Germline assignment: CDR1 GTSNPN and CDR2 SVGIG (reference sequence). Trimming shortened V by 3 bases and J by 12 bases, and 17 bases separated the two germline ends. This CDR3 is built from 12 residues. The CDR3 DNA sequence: TGTGCCTGGAGGAATATAGAACAGGTTTCTTTCTTT. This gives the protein CAWRNIEQVSFF.

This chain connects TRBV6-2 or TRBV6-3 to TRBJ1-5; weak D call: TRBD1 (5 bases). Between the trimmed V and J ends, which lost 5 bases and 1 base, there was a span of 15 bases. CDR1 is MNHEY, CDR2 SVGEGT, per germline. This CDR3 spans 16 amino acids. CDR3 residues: CASSKGQIGSNQPQHF. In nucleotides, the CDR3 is TGTGCCAGCAGTAAAGGACAAATTGGGAGCAATCAGCCCCAGCATTTT.

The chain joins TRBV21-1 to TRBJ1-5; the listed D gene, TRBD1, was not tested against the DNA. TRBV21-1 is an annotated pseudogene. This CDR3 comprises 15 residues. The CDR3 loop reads CASSKGRTGNQPQHF. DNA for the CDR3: TGTGCCAGCAGCAAAGGTAGGACAGGCAATCAGCCCCAGCATTTT.

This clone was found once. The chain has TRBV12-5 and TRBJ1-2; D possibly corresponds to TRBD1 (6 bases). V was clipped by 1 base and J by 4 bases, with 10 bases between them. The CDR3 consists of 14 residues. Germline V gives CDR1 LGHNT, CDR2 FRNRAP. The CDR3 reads CASGLEGGPYGYTF. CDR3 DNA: TGTGCTAGTGGTTTGGAGGGGGGGCCCTATGGCTACACCTTC.

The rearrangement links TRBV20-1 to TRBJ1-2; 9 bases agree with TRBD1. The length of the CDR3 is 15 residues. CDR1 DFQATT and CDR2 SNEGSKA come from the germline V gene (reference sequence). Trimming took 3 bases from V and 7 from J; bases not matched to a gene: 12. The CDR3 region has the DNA TGCAGTGCTAGTTCCCCGGGACAGGGTCGGTTTGGCTACACCTTC. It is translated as CSASSPGQGRFGYTF.

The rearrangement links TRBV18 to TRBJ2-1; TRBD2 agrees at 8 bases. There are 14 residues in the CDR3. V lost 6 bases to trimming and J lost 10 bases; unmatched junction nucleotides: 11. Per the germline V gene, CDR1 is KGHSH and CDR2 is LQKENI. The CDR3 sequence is CASSPGLALKEQFF. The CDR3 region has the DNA TGTGCCAGCTCGCCCGGACTAGCCCTGAAGGAGCAGTTCTTC. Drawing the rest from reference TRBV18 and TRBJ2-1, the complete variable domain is NAGVMQNPRHLVRRRGQEARLRCSPMKGHSHVYWYRQLPEEGLKFMVYLQKENIIDESGMPKERFSAEFPKEGPSILRIQQVVRGDSAAYFCASSPGLALKEQFFGPGTRLTVL.

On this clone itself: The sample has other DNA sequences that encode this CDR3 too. The CDR3 spells CASSLGTGGNQPQHF. The CDR3 nucleotides read TGTGCCAGCAGCTTAGGGACAGGGGGTAATCAGCCCCAGCATTTT. The gene calls are TRBV7-8 and TRBJ1-5; 10 nucleotides match TRBD1. The CDR3 loop spans 15 amino acids. CDR1 is SGHVS, CDR2 FQNEAQ, per germline. J was trimmed by 4 bases and V by 1 base; bases with no gene match: 1.

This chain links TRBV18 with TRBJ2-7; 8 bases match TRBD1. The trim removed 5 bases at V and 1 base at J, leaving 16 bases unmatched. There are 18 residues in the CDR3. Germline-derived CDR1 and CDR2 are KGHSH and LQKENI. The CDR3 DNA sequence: TGTGCCAGCTCAAGGTCCTGGGACAGGAAGAGCCCTTCCTACGAGCAGTACGTC. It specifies CASSRSWDRKSPSYEQYV.

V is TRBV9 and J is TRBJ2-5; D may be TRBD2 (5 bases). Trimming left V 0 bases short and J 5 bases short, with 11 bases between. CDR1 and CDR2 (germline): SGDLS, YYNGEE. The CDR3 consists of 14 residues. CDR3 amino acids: CASSVDDSVETQYF. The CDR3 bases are TGTGCCAGCAGCGTAGATGATAGCGTCGAGACCCAGTACTTC.

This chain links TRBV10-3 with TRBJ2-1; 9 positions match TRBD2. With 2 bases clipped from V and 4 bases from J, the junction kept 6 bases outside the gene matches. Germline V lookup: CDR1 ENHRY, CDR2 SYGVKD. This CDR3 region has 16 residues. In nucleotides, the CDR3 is TGTGCCATCAGTGAGAGGAGCGGGGGGACTTACAATGAGCAGTTCTTC. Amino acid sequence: CAISERSGGTYNEQFF.

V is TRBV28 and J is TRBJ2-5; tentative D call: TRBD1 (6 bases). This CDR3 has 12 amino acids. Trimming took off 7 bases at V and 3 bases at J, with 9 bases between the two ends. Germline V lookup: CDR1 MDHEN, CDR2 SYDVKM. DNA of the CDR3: TGTGCCAGCAACGCAGGGGAAGAGACCCAGTACTTC. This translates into CASNAGEETQYF. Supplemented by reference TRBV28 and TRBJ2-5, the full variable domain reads DVKVTQSSRYLVKRTGEKVFLECVQDMDHENMFWYRQDPGLGLRLIYFSYDVKMKEKGDIPEGYSVSREKKERFSLILESASTNQTSMYLCASNAGEETQYFGPGTRLLVL.

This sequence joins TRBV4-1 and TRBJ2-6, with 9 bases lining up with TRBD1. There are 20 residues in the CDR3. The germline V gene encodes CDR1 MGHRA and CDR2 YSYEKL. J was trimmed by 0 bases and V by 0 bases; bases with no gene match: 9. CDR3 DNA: TGCGCCAGCAGCCAAGATTCGGTGACAGGGGGACTCTCTGGGGCCAACGTCCTGACTTTC. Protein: CASSQDSVTGGLSGANVLTF.

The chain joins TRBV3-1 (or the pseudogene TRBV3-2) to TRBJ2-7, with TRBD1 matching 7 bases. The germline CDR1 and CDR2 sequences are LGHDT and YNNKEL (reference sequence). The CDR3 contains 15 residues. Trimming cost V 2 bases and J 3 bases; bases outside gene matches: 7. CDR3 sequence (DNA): TGTGCCAGCAGCCAACTGCCCCGGACAGGCTACGAGCAGTACTTC. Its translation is CASSQLPRTGYEQYF.

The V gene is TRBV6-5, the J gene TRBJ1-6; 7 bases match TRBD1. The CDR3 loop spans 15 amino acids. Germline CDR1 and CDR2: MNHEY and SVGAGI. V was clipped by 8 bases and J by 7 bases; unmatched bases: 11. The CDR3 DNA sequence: TGTGCCAGCCTCCCTAGGGGACAGACCAATTCACCCCTCCACTTT. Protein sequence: CASLPRGQTNSPLHF.